This is a list of T cell receptor beta chains from one sample in a study of vaccination effects on CD4 cells after COVID-19. TCRdb's table, derived via immunoSEQ multiplex PCR, lists solely in-frame clones and lacks some. Altogether roughly 17,000 clones are present, around 76% being singletons, with the ten largest covering roughly 17%. The antigens of these receptors remain unknown. The source material was CD4+ T cells from PBMCs cultured with SARS-CoV-2 spike peptides, sampled before COVID-19 vaccination. The receptors shown here come from a human donor who had a prior SARS-CoV-2 infection. Each CDR3 is given with its conserved first and last residue. A D gene is named only where the DNA matches it firmly. A row's size may be missing; if present it is once, few, many or a size class.

size: .
V: TRBV18
D: .
J: TRBJ1-2
DNA: TGTGCCAGCTCACCTAATGGGGGCCGCTATGGCTACACCTTC
CDR3: CASSPNGGRYGYTF

size: .
V: TRBV6-5
D: .
J: TRBJ1-1
DNA: TGTGCCAGCAGTTACTCGCAGGGGAGGACTGAAGCTTTCTTT
CDR3: CASSYSQGRTEAFF

size: .
V: TRBV5-1
D: TRBD2
J: TRBJ2-7
DNA: TGCGCCAGCAGCCTCGGGACTAGCGGATCCTACGAGCAGTACTTC
CDR3: CASSLGTSGSYEQYF

size: .
V: TRBV7-2
D: .
J: TRBJ2-7
DNA: TGTGCCAGCAGCTTAACCGGGACGCTCTCCTACGAGCAGTACTTC
CDR3: CASSLTGTLSYEQYF

size: .
V: TRBV5-1
D: .
J: TRBJ1-1
DNA: TGCGCCAGCAGCCCCAGATTTCAGAACACTGAAGCTTTCTTT
CDR3: CASSPRFQNTEAFF

size: .
V: TRBV3-1/TRBV3-2
D: TRBD2
J: TRBJ2-5
DNA: TGTGCCAGCAGCCAAGTAGGCAGCGGGGGAAAAGAGACCCAGTACTTC
CDR3: CASSQVGSGGKETQYF

size: .
V: TRBV5-4
D: TRBD2
J: TRBJ2-3
DNA: TGTGCCAGCAGCACCACAGCGGGGGGTCCATATACGCAGTATTTT
CDR3: CASSTTAGGPYTQYF

size: .
V: TRBV30
D: TRBD1
J: TRBJ2-5
DNA: TGTGCCTGGAACACCGGGACAGTACAAGAGACCCAGTACTTC
CDR3: CAWNTGTVQETQYF

size: .
V: TRBV29-1
D: TRBD1
J: TRBJ1-3
DNA: TGCAGCGCCCTCGACAGGGGGCAAAGGACCATATATTTT
CDR3: CSALDRGQRTIYF

size: .
V: TRBV2
D: .
J: TRBJ2-1
DNA: TGTGCCAGCAGTGTTTTGCTCCCCAGCTCCTACAATGAGCAGTTCTTC
CDR3: CASSVLLPSSYNEQFF

size: .
V: TRBV9
D: .
J: TRBJ2-3
DNA: TGTGCCAGCAGCACCCTCTCCTTTGCAGATACGCAGTATTTT
CDR3: CASSTLSFADTQYF

size: .
V: TRBV12-3/TRBV12-4
D: .
J: TRBJ2-5
DNA: TGTGCCAGCAGTAACAGGGAGACCCAGTACTTC
CDR3: CASSNRETQYF

size: .
V: TRBV7-3
D: .
J: TRBJ2-2
DNA: TGTGCCAGCAGCTTAATGGAGACCGGGGAGCTGTTTTTT
CDR3: CASSLMETGELFF

size: few
V: TRBV4-2
D: TRBD2
J: TRBJ2-2
DNA: TGTGCCAGCAGCCAAGGGGGTAGCAGGGACTACCTACTCACCGGGGAGCTGTTTTTT
CDR3: CASSQGGSRDYLLTGELFF

size: .
V: TRBV5-4
D: .
J: TRBJ1-4
DNA: TGTGCCAGCTCCGACCGGGACGGGAGGGAAAAACTGTTTTTT
CDR3: CASSDRDGREKLFF

size: once
V: TRBV5-1
D: .
J: TRBJ1-1
DNA: TGCGCCAGCAGCTTTAGCAGTCTGAACACTGAAGCTTTCTTT
CDR3: CASSFSSLNTEAFF

size: .
V: TRBV7-9
D: .
J: TRBJ2-1
DNA: TGTGCCACCCAGCGGGCCTTATACAATGAGCAGTTCTTC
CDR3: CATQRALYNEQFF

size: .
V: TRBV2
D: .
J: TRBJ1-2
DNA: TGTGCCAGCAGTCTTGACAGCTATGGCTACACCTTC
CDR3: CASSLDSYGYTF

size: .
V: TRBV5-8
D: TRBD1
J: TRBJ1-4
DNA: TGTGCCAGCAGCTTACCGGGACAGGGGGCTTTCGGTGGTGAAAAACTGTTTTTT
CDR3: CASSLPGQGAFGGEKLFF

size: .
V: TRBV7-8
D: TRBD2
J: TRBJ2-3
DNA: TGTGCCAGCAGCGGGAAGCGGGGGGGTACGAGTAGCACAGATACGCAGTATTTT
CDR3: CASSGKRGGTSSTDTQYF

size: once
V: TRBV5-4
D: TRBD2
J: TRBJ2-5
DNA: TGTGCCAGCAGCCTGCCGGGACTAGGGGGGGGAGAGACCCAGTACTTC
CDR3: CASSLPGLGGGETQYF